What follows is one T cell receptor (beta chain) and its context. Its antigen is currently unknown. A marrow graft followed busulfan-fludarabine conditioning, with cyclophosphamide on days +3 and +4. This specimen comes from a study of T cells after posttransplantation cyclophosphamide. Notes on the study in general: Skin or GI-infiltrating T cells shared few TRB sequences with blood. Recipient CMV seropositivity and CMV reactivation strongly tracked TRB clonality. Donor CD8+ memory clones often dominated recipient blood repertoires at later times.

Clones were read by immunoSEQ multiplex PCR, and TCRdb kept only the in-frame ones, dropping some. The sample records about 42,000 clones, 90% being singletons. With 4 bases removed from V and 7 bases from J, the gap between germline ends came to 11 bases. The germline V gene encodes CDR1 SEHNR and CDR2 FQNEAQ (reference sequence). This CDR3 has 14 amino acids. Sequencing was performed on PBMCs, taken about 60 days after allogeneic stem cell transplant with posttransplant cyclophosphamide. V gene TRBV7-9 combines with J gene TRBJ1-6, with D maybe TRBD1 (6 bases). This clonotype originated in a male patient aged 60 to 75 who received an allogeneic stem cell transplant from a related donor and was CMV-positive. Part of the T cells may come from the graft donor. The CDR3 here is CASSSRTENSPLHF. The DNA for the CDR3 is TGTGCCAGCAGCTCAAGGACAGAGAATTCACCCCTCCACTTT. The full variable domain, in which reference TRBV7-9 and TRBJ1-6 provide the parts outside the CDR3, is DTGVSQNPRHKITKRGQNVTFRCDPISEHNRLYWYRQTLGQGPEFLTYFQNEAQLEKSRLLSDRFSAERPKGSFSTLEIQRTEQGDSAMYLCASSSRTENSPLHFGNGTRLTVT.